This T cell receptor beta chain originates from a study of blood T cells in healthy people across ages. With a J-beta primer mix and a sample-barcoded 5' primer, a second PCR ran about 6 to 11 cycles. Every cDNA was tagged by a template-switch adaptor with 12 random nucleotides. The yield of each sample was at least 2.5 million CDR3-containing paired-end reads. TCRdb analysed the 5' RACE reads with MiXCR anew, one entry per CDR3 protein. The sample includes fewer than 800,000 distinct CDR3 sequences, roughly 25% of them seen just once. The CDR3 extends over 16 amino acids. The germline gives CDR1 SEHNR, CDR2 FQNEAQ (reference sequence). V gave up 5 bases and J gave up 4 bases; unmatched junction bases: 12. These data were likewise used in another study, on T cells of mothers and their children.

The material sequenced was blood. V usage is TRBV7-9 and J usage is TRBJ2-3; 7 positions match TRBD2. This receptor was obtained from a boy aged 5-17 years in good health. The CDR3 nucleotides are TGTGCCAGCAGCCTAGGTAGGGGAGGGCCCGCAGATACGCAGTATTTT. Its protein is CASSLGRGGPADTQYF.